The rows below give T cell receptor beta chains drawn from one sample of a study of early T cells in non-severe SARS-CoV-2 infection. TCRdb recomputed calls from the 5' RACE reads with MiXCR, one row per CDR3 protein. The repertoire holds under 70,000 distinct CDR3 sequences, with 4% to 5.5% as singletons. Source material: whole blood. The source of these receptors is an adult who was a healthcare worker with PCR-confirmed SARS-CoV-2 infection or an uninfected control (not recorded which). Each CDR3 is given with its conserved first and last residue. D genes are given only for firm matches. Size is stated for part of the rows, as once, few or many counts, or as a class when the clone is expanded.

D,J,size,V,CDR3,DNA
TRBD1,TRBJ2-6,many,TRBV5-1,CASSRGQLVGVTF,TGCGCCAGCAGCAGGGGACAGCTGGTAGGAGTAACTTTC
.,TRBJ1-1,.,TRBV11-2,CASSLEGRDAFF,TGTGCCAGCAGCTTAGAGGGCAGGGACGCTTTCTTT
TRBD1,TRBJ2-7,many,TRBV6-5,CASSYSYGTGGEQYF,TGTGCCAGCAGTTACTCCTACGGGACAGGGGGCGAGCAGTACTTC
.,TRBJ2-7,many,TRBV10-3,CAISGPGRPEYEQYF,TGTGCCATCAGTGGCCCCGGACGGCCGGAGTACGAGCAGTACTTC
.,TRBJ2-2,.,TRBV9,CASSVSHTGELFF,TGTGCCAGCAGCGTATCTCACACCGGGGAGCTGTTTTTT
TRBD2,TRBJ2-3,few,TRBV3-1,CASSQVGGLAGYTQYF,TGTGCCAGCAGCCAAGTGGGAGGACTAGCGGGGTATACGCAGTATTTT
TRBD2,TRBJ2-1,many,TRBV12-3/TRBV12-4,CASSLRPLAGGTYNEQFF,TGTGCCAGCAGTTTACGCCCCCTAGCGGGAGGAACATACAATGAGCAGTTCTTC
.,TRBJ2-4,many,TRBV7-3,CASSSQGLQDIQYF,TGTGCCAGCAGCTCGCAAGGCCTCCAGGACATTCAGTACTTC
.,TRBJ2-3,.,TRBV7-6,CASSLGRVGDTQYF,TGTGCCAGCAGCTTAGGCAGGGTTGGAGATACGCAGTATTTT
.,TRBJ2-7,.,TRBV11-2,CASSLEGGQESYEQYF,TGTGCCAGCAGCTTAGAGGGGGGACAAGAAAGCTACGAGCAGTACTTC